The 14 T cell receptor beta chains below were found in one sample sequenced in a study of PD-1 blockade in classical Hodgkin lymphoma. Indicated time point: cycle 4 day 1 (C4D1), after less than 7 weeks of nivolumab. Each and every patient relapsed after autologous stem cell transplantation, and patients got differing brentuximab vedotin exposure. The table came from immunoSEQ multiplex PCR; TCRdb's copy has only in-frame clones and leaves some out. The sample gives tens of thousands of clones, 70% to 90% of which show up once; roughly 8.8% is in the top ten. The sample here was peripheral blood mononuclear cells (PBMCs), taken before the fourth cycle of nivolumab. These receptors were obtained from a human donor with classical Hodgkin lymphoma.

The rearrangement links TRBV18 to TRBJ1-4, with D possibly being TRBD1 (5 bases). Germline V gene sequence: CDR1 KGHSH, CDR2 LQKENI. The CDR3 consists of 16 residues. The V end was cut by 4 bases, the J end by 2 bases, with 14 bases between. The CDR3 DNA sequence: TGTGCCAGCTCACAAGGGGTTACGTCGACTAATGAAAAACTGTTTTTT. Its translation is CASSQGVTSTNEKLFF. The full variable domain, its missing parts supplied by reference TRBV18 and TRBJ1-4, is NAGVMQNPRHLVRRRGQEARLRCSPMKGHSHVYWYRQLPEEGLKFMVYLQKENIIDESGMPKERFSAEFPKEGPSILRIQQVVRGDSAAYFCASSQGVTSTNEKLFFGSGTQLSVL.

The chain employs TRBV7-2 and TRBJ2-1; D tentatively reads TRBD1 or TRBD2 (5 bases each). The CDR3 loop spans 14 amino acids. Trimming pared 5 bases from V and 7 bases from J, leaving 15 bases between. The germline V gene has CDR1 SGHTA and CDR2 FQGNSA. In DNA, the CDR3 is TGTGCCAGCAGCCGGGACCCCCGGGGTAATGAGCAGTTCTTC. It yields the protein CASSRDPRGNEQFF.

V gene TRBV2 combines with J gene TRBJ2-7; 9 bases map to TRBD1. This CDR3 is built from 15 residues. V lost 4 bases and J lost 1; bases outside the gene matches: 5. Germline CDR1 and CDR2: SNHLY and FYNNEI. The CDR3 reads CASSVGDRVSYEQYF. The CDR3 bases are TGTGCCAGCAGTGTCGGGGACAGGGTTTCCTACGAGCAGTACTTC.

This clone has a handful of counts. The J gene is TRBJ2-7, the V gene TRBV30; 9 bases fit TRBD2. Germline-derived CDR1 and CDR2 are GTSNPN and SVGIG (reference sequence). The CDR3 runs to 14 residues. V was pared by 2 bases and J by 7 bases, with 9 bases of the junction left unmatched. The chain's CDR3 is CAWSSASGAGEQYF. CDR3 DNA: TGTGCCTGGAGTTCGGCTAGCGGGGCAGGTGAGCAGTACTTC.

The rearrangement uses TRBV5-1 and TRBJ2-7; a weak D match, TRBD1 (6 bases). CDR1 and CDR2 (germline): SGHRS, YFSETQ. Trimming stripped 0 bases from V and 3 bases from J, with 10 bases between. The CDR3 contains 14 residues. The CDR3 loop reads CASSLGGQSYEQYF. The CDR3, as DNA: TGCGCCAGCAGCTTGGGTGGACAGAGCTACGAGCAGTACTTC.

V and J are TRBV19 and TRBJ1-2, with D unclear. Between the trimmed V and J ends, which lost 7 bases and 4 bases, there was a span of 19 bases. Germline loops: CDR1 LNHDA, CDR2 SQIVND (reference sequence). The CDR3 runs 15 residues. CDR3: CASTGTHLYFYGYTF. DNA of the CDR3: TGTGCCAGTACCGGCACCCATCTATATTTCTATGGCTACACCTTC.

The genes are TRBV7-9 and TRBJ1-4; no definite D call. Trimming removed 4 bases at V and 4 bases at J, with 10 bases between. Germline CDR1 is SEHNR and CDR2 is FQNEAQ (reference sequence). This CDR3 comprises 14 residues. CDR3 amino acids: CASSSDGFNEKLFF. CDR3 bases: TGTGCCAGCAGCTCAGACGGGTTTAATGAAAAACTGTTTTTT.

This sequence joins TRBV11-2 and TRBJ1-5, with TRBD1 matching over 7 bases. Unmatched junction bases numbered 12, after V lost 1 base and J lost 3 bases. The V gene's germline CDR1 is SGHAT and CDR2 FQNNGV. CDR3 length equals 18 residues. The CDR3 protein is CASSLGGAGGYDNQPQHF. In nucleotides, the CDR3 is TGTGCCAGCAGCTTAGGAGGTGCAGGGGGGTATGACAATCAGCCCCAGCATTTT.

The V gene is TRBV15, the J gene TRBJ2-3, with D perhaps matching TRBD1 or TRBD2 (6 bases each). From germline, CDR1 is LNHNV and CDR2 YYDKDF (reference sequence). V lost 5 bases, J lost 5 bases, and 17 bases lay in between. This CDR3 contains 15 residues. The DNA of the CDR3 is TGTGCCACCAGCGGAGGGGCAGGGGTTATAGATACGCAGTATTTT. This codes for CATSGGAGVIDTQYF. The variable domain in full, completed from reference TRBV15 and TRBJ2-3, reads DAMVIQNPRYQVTQFGKPVTLSCSQTLNHNVMYWYQQKSSQAPKLLFHYYDKDFNNEADTPDNFQSRRPNTSFCFLDIRSPGLGDTAMYLCATSGGAGVIDTQYFGPGTRLTVL.

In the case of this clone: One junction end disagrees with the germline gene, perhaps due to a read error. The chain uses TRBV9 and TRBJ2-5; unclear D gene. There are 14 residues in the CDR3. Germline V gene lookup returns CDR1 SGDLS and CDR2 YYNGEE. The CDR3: CASSVLDGRGLIDF. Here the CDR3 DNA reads TGTGCCAGCAGCGTTCTTGACGGGCGTGGCTTGATTGACTTC.

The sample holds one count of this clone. In nucleotides, the CDR3 is TGTGCCAGCAGCGCCCCCAGCGACGAGCAGTACTTC. Protein: CASSAPSDEQYF. The gene calls are TRBV7-9 and TRBJ2-7, with D unclear. From germline, CDR1 is SEHNR and CDR2 FQNEAQ (reference sequence). This CDR3 region has 12 residues. V shed 5 bases and J shed 5 bases, with 10 bases lying between them. Full variable domain (rest looked up from reference TRBV7-9 and TRBJ2-7): DTGVSQNPRHKITKRGQNVTFRCDPISEHNRLYWYRQTLGQGPEFLTYFQNEAQLEKSRLLSDRFSAERPKGSFSTLEIQRTEQGDSAMYLCASSAPSDEQYFGPGTRLTVT.

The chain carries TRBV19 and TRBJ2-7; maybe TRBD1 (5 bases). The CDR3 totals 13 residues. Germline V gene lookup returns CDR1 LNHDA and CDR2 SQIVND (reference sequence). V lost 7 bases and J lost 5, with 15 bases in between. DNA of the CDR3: TGTGCCAGTAATCCAGGGCTCGGAAACGAGCAGTACTTC. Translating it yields CASNPGLGNEQYF.

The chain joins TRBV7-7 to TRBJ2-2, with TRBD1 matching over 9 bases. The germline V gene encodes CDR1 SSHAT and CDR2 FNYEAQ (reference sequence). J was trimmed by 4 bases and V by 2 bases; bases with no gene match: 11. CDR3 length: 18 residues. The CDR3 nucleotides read TGTGCCAGCAGCTTAATCGGGACAGGGATTAGGGGCACCGGGGAGCTGTTTTTT. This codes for CASSLIGTGIRGTGELFF.

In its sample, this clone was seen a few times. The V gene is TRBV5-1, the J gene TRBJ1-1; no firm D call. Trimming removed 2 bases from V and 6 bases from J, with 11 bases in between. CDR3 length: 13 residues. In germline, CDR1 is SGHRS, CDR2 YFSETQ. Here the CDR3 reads CASSFVGSSEAFF. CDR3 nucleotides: TGCGCCAGCAGCTTTGTGGGGTCATCTGAAGCTTTCTTT.